Following are 29 T cell receptor beta chains from one sample sequenced in a study of blood T cell repertoires in COVID-19. The data were produced by immunoSEQ multiplex PCR, yet TCRdb's version contains in-frame clones alone and is incomplete. This sample yields a few hundred thousand clones, of which approximately 80% are seen a single time; 8% to 13% belongs to the top ten. Sequenced sample: peripheral blood. The receptor source for this set is an elderly woman with acute or convalescent COVID-19.

The chain joins TRBV23-1 to TRBJ1-1, with 10 bases that match TRBD1. TRBV23-1 is an ORF for which the function is uncertain. The V segment lost 4 bases and the J segment 6 bases; nucleotides outside the gene matches: 8. This CDR3 has 15 amino acids. The DNA of the CDR3 is TGCGCCAGCAGTCCACAGACAGGGGGCGCTTCTGAAGCTTTCTTT. Its protein product is CASSPQTGGASEAFF.

The chain carries TRBV19 and TRBJ1-5; perhaps TRBD1 as D (6 bases). V dropped 10 bases and J dropped 2 bases, with 15 bases sitting between them. In germline, CDR1 is LNHDA, CDR2 SQIVND (reference sequence). The CDR3 is 14 amino acids. In nucleotides, the CDR3 is TGTGCCACTCGACTTGGGGGCGGCAATCAGCCCCAGCATTTT. This encodes CATRLGGGNQPQHF.

V gene TRBV7-2 combines with J gene TRBJ1-1; D uncertain. The germline V gene encodes CDR1 SGHTA and CDR2 FQGNSA. The V and J ends lost 0 bases and 3 bases respectively, with 8 bases between them. There are 14 residues in the CDR3. CDR3 in DNA: TGTGCCAGCAGCTTAGCTCGGAGGGACACTGAAGCTTTCTTT. Translating it yields CASSLARRDTEAFF.

This clone came up once. This sequence joins TRBV2 and TRBJ1-4; the match to TRBD1 covers 8 bases. The CDR3 loop spans 15 amino acids. V trimming: 4 bases; J trimming: 2 bases; junction bases outside the gene matches: 3. Germline CDR1 reads SNHLY; CDR2 reads FYNNEI. The CDR3 reads CASSGDRPTNEKLFF. The CDR3 DNA reads as TGTGCCAGCAGTGGGGACAGGCCCACTAATGAAAAACTGTTTTTT. The variable domain in full, completed from reference TRBV2 and TRBJ1-4, reads EPEVTQTPSHQVTQMGQEVILRCVPISNHLYFYWYRQILGQKVEFLVSFYNNEISEKSEIFDDQFSVERPDGSNFTLKIRSTKLEDSAMYFCASSGDRPTNEKLFFGSGTQLSVL.

This clone was seen just once. The rearrangement uses TRBV14 and TRBJ1-2; D ambiguous. V lost 1 base, J lost 5 bases, and 14 bases lay in between. Germline V lookup: CDR1 SGHDN, CDR2 FVKESK. The CDR3 consists of 15 residues. CDR3 protein: CASSQVHKTGYGYTF. The CDR3 coding sequence is TGTGCCAGCAGCCAAGTGCACAAAACGGGGTATGGCTACACCTTC.

V usage is TRBV4-2 and J usage is TRBJ2-1, with 9 positions matching TRBD2. The J segment lost 5 bases and the V segment lost 4 bases, leaving 12 bases of the junction unmatched. The CDR3 consists of 17 residues. Germline CDR1 is LGHNA and CDR2 is YNFKEQ. This CDR3 reads CASSPHKAGGPDNEQFF. The CDR3 coding sequence is TGTGCCAGCAGCCCCCATAAGGCGGGGGGGCCGGACAATGAGCAGTTCTTC.

The chain uses TRBV9 and TRBJ1-2, with 9 nucleotides matching TRBD1. Per the germline V gene, CDR1 is SGDLS and CDR2 is YYNGEE. The CDR3 extends over 15 amino acids. Trimming took 0 bases from V and 1 from J; bases not matched to a gene: 1. The CDR3 sequence: CASSVGQGVNYGYTF. The CDR3 nucleotides read TGTGCCAGCAGCGTAGGACAGGGGGTTAACTATGGCTACACCTTC.

The chain recombines TRBV7-2 with TRBJ2-3; 8 nucleotides line up with TRBD1. The CDR3 is made up of 16 amino acids. J gave up 2 bases and V 1 base, and 5 bases lay outside the gene matches. Germline CDR1 is SGHTA and CDR2 is FQGNSA. CDR3 in DNA: TGTGCCAGCAGCTTAGTAGGGACAGGCAACACAGATACGCAGTATTTT. Translation gives CASSLVGTGNTDTQYF. Full variable domain (missing parts from reference TRBV7-2 and TRBJ2-3): GAGVSQSPSNKVTEKGKDVELRCDPISGHTALYWYRQSLGQGLEFLIYFQGNSAPDKSGLPSDRFSAERTGGSVSTLTIQRTQQEDSAVYLCASSLVGTGNTDTQYFGPGTRLTVL.

The chain's CDR3 is CSVEVGSRVGEAFF. In DNA, the CDR3 is TGCAGCGTTGAAGTAGGGTCGAGGGTTGGTGAAGCTTTCTTT. V gene TRBV29-1 combines with J gene TRBJ1-1, with D uncertain. This CDR3 is 14 amino acids long. The V gene's germline CDR1 is SQVTM and CDR2 ANQGSEA. Trimming pared 1 base from V and 7 bases from J, leaving 16 bases between.

The rearrangement links TRBV14 to TRBJ1-3; tentatively, D is TRBD1 (5 bases). The germline gives CDR1 SGHDN, CDR2 FVKESK. CDR3 length: 15 residues. The V and J ends lost 0 bases and 2 bases respectively, with 8 bases between them. The CDR3, as DNA: TGTGCCAGCAGCCAAGAGGCAGGGCCTGGAAACACCATATATTTT. Encoded protein: CASSQEAGPGNTIYF.

The CDR3 loop is CASSQESVNTEAFF. The CDR3, as DNA: TGTGCCAGCAGCCAAGAATCGGTGAACACTGAAGCTTTCTTT. This sequence joins TRBV4-2 and TRBJ1-1; unclear D gene. Germline V CDR1 and CDR2: LGHNA, YNFKEQ. The CDR3 sequence is 14 residues long. Trimming removed 0 bases from V and 0 bases from J, with 5 bases in between.

The chain carries TRBV5-1 and TRBJ2-1; D is unresolved. There are 13 residues in the CDR3. Trimming took 0 bases from V and 8 from J, leaving 9 bases between them. The V gene's germline CDR1 is SGHRS and CDR2 YFSETQ. In nucleotides, the CDR3 is TGCGCCAGCAGCTTGGCCGAGAACGATGAGCAGTTCTTC. This sequence encodes CASSLAENDEQFF.

This clone was seen more than once but under ten times. This chain connects TRBV5-1 to TRBJ2-7; 7 nucleotides agree with TRBD1. The germline V gene encodes CDR1 SGHRS and CDR2 YFSETQ. J gave up 0 bases and V 4 bases, and 7 bases lay outside the gene matches. CDR3 length: 15 amino acids. As DNA, the CDR3 is TGCGCCAGCAGCCCTGGGACAGTGAGCTCCTACGAGCAGTACTTC. Translation: CASSPGTVSSYEQYF.

V usage is TRBV19 and J usage is TRBJ1-6, with 7 bases that match TRBD1. The V segment lost 2 bases and the J segment 8 bases; nucleotides outside the gene matches: 6. This CDR3 has 15 amino acids. The V gene's germline CDR1 is LNHDA and CDR2 SQIVND (reference sequence). CDR3 sequence: CASSIYRGADSPLHF. The CDR3, as DNA: TGTGCCAGTAGTATATACAGGGGAGCGGATTCACCCCTCCACTTT.

This clone was recorded a few times. The V call is TRBV6-5, the J call TRBJ2-2; 11 nucleotides agree with TRBD2. Germline CDR1 and CDR2: MNHEY and SVGAGI. Losses at the gene ends were 2 bases for V and 4 bases for J; bases not matched to a gene: 3. The CDR3 contains 16 residues. DNA for the CDR3: TGTGCCAGCAGTTACAGGCTAGCGGGGGGCACCGGGGAGCTGTTTTTT. Its translation: CASSYRLAGGTGELFF.

The rearrangement links TRBV2 to TRBJ1-6; 10 bases fit TRBD1. Germline V CDR1 and CDR2: SNHLY, FYNNEI. The CDR3 runs to 14 residues. V lost 6 bases and J lost 7; bases outside the gene matches: 3. CDR3 protein: CASRGQGINSPLHF. The CDR3 nucleotides are TGTGCCAGCAGGGGACAGGGGATAAATTCACCCCTCCACTTT.

The gene calls are TRBV6-5 and TRBJ1-6, with 7 nucleotides matching TRBD1. The CDR3 is 15 residues long. Germline values: CDR1 MNHEY, CDR2 SVGAGI. Losses at the gene ends were 6 bases for V and 7 bases for J; bases not matched to a gene: 9. The DNA for the CDR3 is TGTGCCAGCAGCCTAGCGGGACAGCAAAATTCACCCCTCCACTTT. Translation gives CASSLAGQQNSPLHF.

The chain uses TRBV7-3 and TRBJ2-1; 12 nucleotides agree with TRBD2. Germline V CDR1 and CDR2: SGHTA, FQGTGA. This CDR3 has 15 amino acids. With V trimmed by 5 bases and J by 9 bases, 8 bases remained unmatched. The CDR3 DNA sequence: TGTGCCAGCAGCCCCCGACTAGCGGGAGCCGTTGAGCAGTTCTTC. Protein product: CASSPRLAGAVEQFF.

The CDR3 nucleotides are TGTGCCAGCAGCTTAATCCGGGTAGGCACCGGGGAGCTGTTTTTT. Protein sequence: CASSLIRVGTGELFF. The V call is TRBV11-2, the J call TRBJ2-2; D gene uncertain. The CDR3 is 15 residues long. V was trimmed by 2 bases and J by 4 bases, leaving 11 bases between them. Germline V lookup: CDR1 SGHAT, CDR2 FQNNGV. The full variable domain, in which reference TRBV11-2 and TRBJ2-2 provide the parts outside the CDR3, is EAGVAQSPRYKIIEKRQSVAFWCNPISGHATLYWYQQILGQGPKLLIQFQNNGVVDDSQLPKDRFSAERLKGVDSTLKIQPAKLEDSAVYLCASSLIRVGTGELFFGEGSRLTVL.

This clone was found once. The V and J genes are TRBV19 and TRBJ2-3, with 9 positions matching TRBD1. After removal of 10 bases from V and 1 base from J, the junction contained 12 bases not matched to a gene. CDR1 is LNHDA and CDR2 is SQIVND in the germline V gene (reference sequence). The CDR3 totals 16 residues. The CDR3 DNA is TGTGCCATGTTGGACAGGGGCGACCTTCGCACAGATACGCAGTATTTT. Translated: CAMLDRGDLRTDTQYF.

V and J are TRBV11-3 and TRBJ1-4; no definite D call. Looked up from germline, CDR1 is SGHNT and CDR2 is YENEEA. Trimming removed 5 bases at V and 8 bases at J, with 9 bases between. This CDR3 has 12 amino acids. CDR3 protein: CASSPRGEKLFF. The CDR3 DNA follows: TGTGCCAGCAGCCCACGTGGCGAAAAACTGTTTTTT.

The chain couples TRBV7-2 to TRBJ1-6; weak D call: TRBD1 (5 bases). Germline CDR1 and CDR2: SGHTA and FQGNSA. The CDR3 spans 14 residues. V lost 6 bases and J 4 bases, leaving 10 bases between the germline ends. The CDR3 nucleotides read TGTGCCAGCAGACAGCAGGGTTATAATTCACCCCTCCACTTT. Protein: CASRQQGYNSPLHF.

V usage is TRBV19 and J usage is TRBJ2-5; 11 nucleotides align to TRBD2. The V gene's germline CDR1 is LNHDA and CDR2 SQIVND (reference sequence). Unmatched junction bases numbered 5, after V lost 4 bases and J lost 1 base. The CDR3 is made up of 16 amino acids. CDR3 sequence reads: CASSNSGGAGQETQYF. The CDR3 DNA reads TGTGCCAGTAGTAATAGCGGGGGGGCGGGCCAAGAGACCCAGTACTTC.

Concerning this clone itself: A junction end diverges from the germline sequence, so it may reflect a read error. This chain connects TRBV6-2 or TRBV6-3 to TRBJ1-2, with a tentative D call TRBD1 (5 bases). CDR1 and CDR2 (germline): MNHEY, SVGEGT. This CDR3 is 16 amino acids long. As DNA, the CDR3 is TGTGCCAGCAGTTACTCGGGTTCGGTTGGCAGGGATGGATACACCTTC. Translated, it gives CASSYSGSVGRDGYTF.

The chain has TRBV23-1 and TRBJ1-2; no firm D call. TRBV23-1 is sorted into the ORF group, with uncertain function. Trimming removed 3 bases from V and 3 bases from J, with 14 bases in between. This CDR3 is 15 amino acids long. The CDR3 nucleotides are TGCGCCAGCAGTCATTGGCAGGCTGTAGACTATGGCTACACCTTC. Translated: CASSHWQAVDYGYTF.

The V call is TRBV29-1, the J call TRBJ1-1; no reliable D call. V was shortened by 5 bases and J by 4 bases, with 17 bases between the two germline ends. Germline V gene data show CDR1 as SQVTM and CDR2 as ANQGSEA. The CDR3 covers 14 residues. The DNA for the CDR3 is TGCAGCGTTACAGCGGAGGGCTGGGGCACTGAAGCTTTCTTT. Encoded protein: CSVTAEGWGTEAFF.

This clone came up a few times. V and J are TRBV5-1 and TRBJ2-7, with a possible D match to TRBD2 (6 bases). V was cut by 1 base and J by 1 base, with 9 bases left in between. The CDR3 covers 14 residues. Germline CDR1 is SGHRS and CDR2 is YFSETQ. The CDR3 nucleotides are TGCGCCAGCAGCTTGTCAGGGACTTCCTACGAGCAGTACTTC. Translated, it gives CASSLSGTSYEQYF.

This clone occurred a few times. The chain employs TRBV28 and TRBJ1-4, with 7 positions matching TRBD1. The CDR3 has 14 residues. Trimming at V came to 4 bases and at J to 5 bases, leaving 4 bases not matched to a gene. Germline V gene data show CDR1 as MDHEN and CDR2 as SYDVKM. The CDR3 nucleotides are TGTGCCAGCAGTTCCGGGACAGTGAATGAAAAACTGTTTTTT. This encodes CASSSGTVNEKLFF.

The rearrangement uses TRBV7-8 and TRBJ1-2; 9 bases are shared with TRBD1. The J segment lost 5 bases and the V segment lost 5 bases, leaving 3 bases of the junction unmatched. CDR1 is SGHVS and CDR2 is FQNEAQ in the germline V gene. The length of the CDR3 is 13 residues. The DNA for the CDR3 is TGTGCCAGCAGCCGGGACAGGGATTATGGCTACACCTTC. Its protein product is CASSRDRDYGYTF.